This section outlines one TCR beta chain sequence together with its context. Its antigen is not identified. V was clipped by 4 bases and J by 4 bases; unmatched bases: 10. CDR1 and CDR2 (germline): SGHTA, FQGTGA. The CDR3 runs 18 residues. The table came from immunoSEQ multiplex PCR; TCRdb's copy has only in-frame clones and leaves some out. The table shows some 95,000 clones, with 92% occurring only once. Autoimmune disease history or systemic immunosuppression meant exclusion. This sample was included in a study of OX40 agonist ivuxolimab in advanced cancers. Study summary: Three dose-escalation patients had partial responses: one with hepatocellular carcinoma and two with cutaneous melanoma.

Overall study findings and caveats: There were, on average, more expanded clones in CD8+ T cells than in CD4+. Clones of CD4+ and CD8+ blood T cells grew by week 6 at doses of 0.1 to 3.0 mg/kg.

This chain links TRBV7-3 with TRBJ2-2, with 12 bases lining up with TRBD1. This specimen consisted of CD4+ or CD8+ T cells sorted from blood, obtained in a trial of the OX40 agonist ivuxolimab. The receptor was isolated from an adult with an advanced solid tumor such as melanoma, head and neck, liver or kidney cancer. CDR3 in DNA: TGTGCCAGCAGCTCCGGGACAGGGGGCTTCTTGAGCACCGGGGAGCTGTTTTTT. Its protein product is CASSSGTGGFLSTGELFF.